The clone carrying this T cell receptor (beta chain) was seen ten or more times. The data belong to a study of T cells in Graves' hyperthyroidism and ophthalmopathy. Study details: Prior to any treatment, at the point of initial diagnosis, peripheral blood was collected.

The germline V gene has CDR1 MNHNS and CDR2 SASEGT. The CDR3 spans 15 residues. Trimming took 6 bases from V and 4 from J, leaving 16 bases between them. Amplification targeted TCR beta CDR3 regions from RNA transcripts. Primed by the HTBI set, a first-round RT-PCR was run on the TCR CDR3. TCRdb passed the multiplex PCR reads through MiXCR, listing each CDR3 protein once. The sample has some 500,000 distinct CDR3 sequences, 16% seen once. Sequencing input: blood. This clonotype originated in a woman aged 25 to 39 with Graves' ophthalmopathy. The chain joins TRBV6-1 to TRBJ1-5; D is ambiguous. For the CDR3, the DNA is TGTGCCAGCAGGAGGACGGACGCCGGGAATCAGCCCCAGCATTTT. Protein product: CASRRTDAGNQPQHF.